The rows below give T cell receptor beta chains drawn from one sample of a study of CD8+ T cells in alopecia areata. Repertoires were generated with immunoSEQ multiplex PCR, while TCRdb's copy carries only in-frame clones and drops some. The sample has 150,000 or so clones, over 45% seen once. Sequenced input: CD4+ T cells sorted from blood. The receptors derive from a human donor with alopecia areata. The CDR3 runs from the conserved cysteine through the conserved F or W. Each record gives: J gene, clone size, D gene, V gene, CDR3 DNA, CDR3 protein. A D gene is named only where the DNA matches it firmly. Clone sizes are given selectively: once, few, many, or a class where the clone is expanded.

J gene: TRBJ2-1; clone size: few; D gene: -; V gene: TRBV29-1; CDR3 DNA: TGCAGCGATAGGGAGTCCCGGGGGTCAAATGAGCAGTTCTTC; CDR3 protein: CSDRESRGSNEQFF
J gene: TRBJ2-1; clone size: -; D gene: -; V gene: TRBV28; CDR3 DNA: TGTGCCAGCAAGTTCGGGGGGCGCCAGCAATTGAATGAGCAGTTCTTC; CDR3 protein: CASKFGGRQQLNEQFF
J gene: TRBJ2-3; clone size: -; D gene: -; V gene: TRBV5-4; CDR3 DNA: TGTGCCAGCAGCTTGGGCCTCTCAAATACGCAGTATTTT; CDR3 protein: CASSLGLSNTQYF
J gene: TRBJ2-5; clone size: -; D gene: TRBD2; V gene: TRBV27; CDR3 DNA: TGTGCCAGCAGTTTGGGCGGGAGTATAGGGGAGACCCAGTACTTC; CDR3 protein: CASSLGGSIGETQYF
J gene: TRBJ1-5; clone size: -; D gene: -; V gene: TRBV28; CDR3 DNA: TGTGCCAGCAATCAGCCCCAGCATTTT; CDR3 protein: CASNQPQHF
J gene: TRBJ1-1; clone size: -; D gene: -; V gene: TRBV30; CDR3 DNA: TGTGCCTGGAGCCTTAGTAGTGCTTTCTTT; CDR3 protein: CAWSLSSAFF
J gene: TRBJ1-1; clone size: -; D gene: -; V gene: TRBV28; CDR3 DNA: TGTGCCAGCAGTTTCAACCCCAGGGTGATGAACACTGAAGCTTTCTTT; CDR3 protein: CASSFNPRVMNTEAFF
J gene: TRBJ1-3; clone size: -; D gene: -; V gene: TRBV29-1; CDR3 DNA: TGCAGCGTTGAAGATGGGTGGACTTTTGGAAACACCATATATTTT; CDR3 protein: CSVEDGWTFGNTIYF
J gene: TRBJ2-3; clone size: -; D gene: -; V gene: TRBV2; CDR3 DNA: TGTGCCAGCAGTGAAGTGGGTTCTCTAGATACGCAGTATTTT; CDR3 protein: CASSEVGSLDTQYF
J gene: TRBJ1-5; clone size: -; D gene: -; V gene: TRBV4-1; CDR3 DNA: TGCGCCAGCAGCCAAGTGGGAGCACAGCCCCAGCATTTT; CDR3 protein: CASSQVGAQPQHF
J gene: TRBJ2-7; clone size: -; D gene: -; V gene: TRBV28; CDR3 DNA: TGTGCCAGCAGTTTTCCTAATGCCTACGAGCAGTACTTC; CDR3 protein: CASSFPNAYEQYF
J gene: TRBJ1-1; clone size: -; D gene: TRBD1; V gene: TRBV29-1; CDR3 DNA: TGCAGCGTATCGGGAGGGACAGTGAACACTGAAGCTTTCTTT; CDR3 protein: CSVSGGTVNTEAFF
J gene: TRBJ2-5; clone size: -; D gene: -; V gene: TRBV9; CDR3 DNA: TGTGCCAGCGGAGCGGAGACCCAGTACTTC; CDR3 protein: CASGAETQYF
J gene: TRBJ1-5; clone size: once; D gene: -; V gene: TRBV5-1; CDR3 DNA: TGCGCCAGCAGCTTGACCGTGGGGGTGGATCAGCCCCAGCATTTT; CDR3 protein: CASSLTVGVDQPQHF
J gene: TRBJ2-1; clone size: -; D gene: -; V gene: TRBV29-1; CDR3 DNA: TGCAGCGTTGAGGTTGTAAAAACCTACAATGAGCAGTTCTTC; CDR3 protein: CSVEVVKTYNEQFF
J gene: TRBJ2-7; clone size: -; D gene: -; V gene: TRBV25-1; CDR3 DNA: TGTGCCAGCAGTGAATCCATCCGGACAGCCACCCAGTACTTC; CDR3 protein: CASSESIRTATQYF
J gene: TRBJ2-1; clone size: few; D gene: -; V gene: TRBV25-1; CDR3 DNA: TGTGCCAGCAGTGAATATTCGCGGGAACGGCAGTTCTTC; CDR3 protein: CASSEYSRERQFF
J gene: TRBJ2-1; clone size: few; D gene: TRBD2; V gene: TRBV19; CDR3 DNA: TGTGTTACAAGAGCGGGAGGTGGGAATGAGCAGTTCTTC; CDR3 protein: CVTRAGGGNEQFF
J gene: TRBJ2-1; clone size: -; D gene: -; V gene: TRBV15; CDR3 DNA: TGTGCCACGAGGCGGGGAGACTACAATGAGCAGTTCTTC; CDR3 protein: CATRRGDYNEQFF
J gene: TRBJ1-2; clone size: -; D gene: -; V gene: TRBV6-6; CDR3 DNA: TGTGCCAGCAGTTACCCCCTCGGGGGGAACTATGGCTACACCTTC; CDR3 protein: CASSYPLGGNYGYTF
J gene: TRBJ1-5; clone size: -; D gene: -; V gene: TRBV7-2; CDR3 DNA: TGTGCCAGCAGTCGCACCAGGGATAGCAATCAGCCCCAGCATTTT; CDR3 protein: CASSRTRDSNQPQHF
J gene: TRBJ2-7; clone size: -; D gene: -; V gene: TRBV4-2; CDR3 DNA: TGTGCCAGCAGCCAAAGCGGGCCGGACTACGAGCAGTACTTC; CDR3 protein: CASSQSGPDYEQYF
J gene: TRBJ2-7; clone size: -; D gene: TRBD1; V gene: TRBV5-1; CDR3 DNA: TGCGCCAGCAGCTCTGGACAGGGACTGGACGAGCAGTACTTC; CDR3 protein: CASSSGQGLDEQYF
J gene: TRBJ1-2; clone size: -; D gene: TRBD1; V gene: TRBV4-1; CDR3 DNA: TGCGCCAGCAGCCAAGTATTACGGGACAGGGTAGACTATGGCTACACCTTC; CDR3 protein: CASSQVLRDRVDYGYTF
J gene: TRBJ2-7; clone size: -; D gene: -; V gene: TRBV6-1; CDR3 DNA: TGTGCCACCGCGCCGACTTGGGTCTTCGAGCAGTACTTC; CDR3 protein: CATAPTWVFEQYF
J gene: TRBJ1-5; clone size: few; D gene: -; V gene: TRBV19; CDR3 DNA: TGTGCCAGTCGGACAGACTGGAATCAGCCCCAGCATTTT; CDR3 protein: CASRTDWNQPQHF
J gene: TRBJ2-1; clone size: -; D gene: TRBD1; V gene: TRBV29-1; CDR3 DNA: TGCAGCGCTGTAGACAGGGTGGGGTCCAATGAGCAGTTCTTC; CDR3 protein: CSAVDRVGSNEQFF
J gene: TRBJ2-2; clone size: -; D gene: TRBD1; V gene: TRBV9; CDR3 DNA: TGTGCCAGCAGCGTACGGACAGGGACCGGGGAGCTGTTTTTT; CDR3 protein: CASSVRTGTGELFF
J gene: TRBJ1-5; clone size: -; D gene: TRBD1; V gene: TRBV7-9; CDR3 DNA: TGTGCCAGCAGCGAGGGACAGGGGAATCAGCCCCAGCATTTT; CDR3 protein: CASSEGQGNQPQHF
J gene: TRBJ2-3; clone size: -; D gene: -; V gene: TRBV29-1; CDR3 DNA: TGCAGCGTTGAAGGCAGCACAGATACGCAGTATTTT; CDR3 protein: CSVEGSTDTQYF
J gene: TRBJ1-2; clone size: few; D gene: -; V gene: TRBV10-3; CDR3 DNA: TGTGCCATCAGTGATGTTGCTAACTATGGCTACACCTTC; CDR3 protein: CAISDVANYGYTF
J gene: TRBJ2-2; clone size: -; D gene: -; V gene: TRBV7-2; CDR3 DNA: TGTGCCAGCAGTGCTCCGTACGGGGGATACAGCACCGGGGAGCTGTTTTTT; CDR3 protein: CASSAPYGGYSTGELFF
J gene: TRBJ2-3; clone size: few; D gene: -; V gene: TRBV7-2; CDR3 DNA: TGTGCCAGCAGCCCCCATACATGGTGGGATACGCAGTATTTT; CDR3 protein: CASSPHTWWDTQYF
J gene: TRBJ2-1; clone size: few; D gene: -; V gene: TRBV19; CDR3 DNA: TGTGCCAGTAAAAGGACAGAGACCTACAATGAGCAGTTCTTC; CDR3 protein: CASKRTETYNEQFF
J gene: TRBJ2-4; clone size: -; D gene: -; V gene: TRBV5-1; CDR3 DNA: TGCGCCAGCAGCTTGGAAAACATTCAGTACTTC; CDR3 protein: CASSLENIQYF
J gene: TRBJ1-2; clone size: -; D gene: -; V gene: TRBV5-1; CDR3 DNA: TGCGCCAGCAGCTTGGACGGTTATGGCTACACCTTC; CDR3 protein: CASSLDGYGYTF
J gene: TRBJ2-5; clone size: -; D gene: TRBD1; V gene: TRBV27; CDR3 DNA: TGTGCCAGCAGCCGAACAGGGGGAAAGGGGGAAGAGACCCAGTACTTC; CDR3 protein: CASSRTGGKGEETQYF
J gene: TRBJ2-7; clone size: -; D gene: TRBD1; V gene: TRBV5-1; CDR3 DNA: TGCGCCAGCAGCTGGACAGGGGGCGAGCAGTACTTC; CDR3 protein: CASSWTGGEQYF
J gene: TRBJ2-1; clone size: -; D gene: -; V gene: TRBV7-9; CDR3 DNA: TGTGCCAGCTATAAAGGAGACTCCTACAATGAGCAGTTCTTC; CDR3 protein: CASYKGDSYNEQFF
J gene: TRBJ2-7; clone size: -; D gene: TRBD2; V gene: TRBV6-6; CDR3 DNA: TGTGCCAGCAGCCAACTAGCGGGAGGGCCGTCCTACGAGCAGTACTTC; CDR3 protein: CASSQLAGGPSYEQYF
J gene: TRBJ1-3; clone size: -; D gene: -; V gene: TRBV2; CDR3 DNA: TGTGCCAGCAGTGGAGTGGCCGAGGGAAACACCATATATTTT; CDR3 protein: CASSGVAEGNTIYF
J gene: TRBJ2-5; clone size: -; D gene: TRBD1; V gene: TRBV11-2; CDR3 DNA: TGTGCCAGCAGCTTGGACAGGGGGCTCGGGACCCAGTACTTC; CDR3 protein: CASSLDRGLGTQYF
J gene: TRBJ2-3; clone size: few; D gene: TRBD2; V gene: TRBV4-1; CDR3 DNA: TGCGCCAGCAGCGCTAGCGGCCCTTGGGATACGCAGTATTTT; CDR3 protein: CASSASGPWDTQYF
J gene: TRBJ2-7; clone size: few; D gene: -; V gene: TRBV28; CDR3 DNA: TGTGCCAGCAGTACGACAGCGCCCTACGAGCAGTACTTC; CDR3 protein: CASSTTAPYEQYF
J gene: TRBJ1-2; clone size: -; D gene: -; V gene: TRBV4-1; CDR3 DNA: TGCGCCAGCGCATTTGACAGGCCTGTAGGCTATGGCTACACCTTC; CDR3 protein: CASAFDRPVGYGYTF
J gene: TRBJ2-1; clone size: -; D gene: TRBD2; V gene: TRBV19; CDR3 DNA: TGTGCCAGTAGCCTAGCGGGATACAATGAGCAGTTCTTC; CDR3 protein: CASSLAGYNEQFF
J gene: TRBJ2-7; clone size: few; D gene: -; V gene: TRBV29-1; CDR3 DNA: TGCAGCGTTGTTAGTTGGCGCTACGAGCAGTACTTC; CDR3 protein: CSVVSWRYEQYF
J gene: TRBJ2-7; clone size: -; D gene: TRBD2; V gene: TRBV5-1; CDR3 DNA: TGCGCCAGCAGCTTGCGCGGGGCGACTAGCGGAGACTACGAGCAGTACTTC; CDR3 protein: CASSLRGATSGDYEQYF
J gene: TRBJ2-5; clone size: -; D gene: -; V gene: TRBV30; CDR3 DNA: TGTGCCTGGAGTGTACTTGGGACCCAGTACTTC; CDR3 protein: CAWSVLGTQYF
J gene: TRBJ2-7; clone size: -; D gene: TRBD1; V gene: TRBV9; CDR3 DNA: TGTGCCAGCAGCGTAGGGGACAGGGGTTGGGAGCAGTACTTC; CDR3 protein: CASSVGDRGWEQYF
J gene: TRBJ2-1; clone size: few; D gene: -; V gene: TRBV28; CDR3 DNA: TGTGCCAGCAATCTCCGCCTTCCGAACAATGAGCAGTTCTTC; CDR3 protein: CASNLRLPNNEQFF
J gene: TRBJ2-5; clone size: -; D gene: TRBD1; V gene: TRBV29-1; CDR3 DNA: TGCAGCGTAAAGACAGGGGAAGAGACCCAGTACTTC; CDR3 protein: CSVKTGEETQYF
J gene: TRBJ2-2; clone size: few; D gene: -; V gene: TRBV7-9; CDR3 DNA: TGTGCCAGCAGCCGTGGTGACACCGGGGAGCTGTTTTTT; CDR3 protein: CASSRGDTGELFF
J gene: TRBJ1-2; clone size: -; D gene: TRBD1; V gene: TRBV9; CDR3 DNA: TGTGCCAGCAGCGTCCGCAGGGGGAATAACTATGGCTACACCTTC; CDR3 protein: CASSVRRGNNYGYTF
J gene: TRBJ1-3; clone size: -; D gene: -; V gene: TRBV28; CDR3 DNA: TGTGCCAGCAGTTTGCAAAACACCATATATTTT; CDR3 protein: CASSLQNTIYF
J gene: TRBJ2-1; clone size: -; D gene: -; V gene: TRBV28; CDR3 DNA: TGTGCCAGCAACACACCTTGGCCTCCTGGGAAGCATGAGCAGTTCTTC; CDR3 protein: CASNTPWPPGKHEQFF
J gene: TRBJ1-5; clone size: -; D gene: TRBD1; V gene: TRBV29-1; CDR3 DNA: TGCAGCGTAAAGACAGGGGGCTGGGGTCAGCCCCAGCATTTT; CDR3 protein: CSVKTGGWGQPQHF